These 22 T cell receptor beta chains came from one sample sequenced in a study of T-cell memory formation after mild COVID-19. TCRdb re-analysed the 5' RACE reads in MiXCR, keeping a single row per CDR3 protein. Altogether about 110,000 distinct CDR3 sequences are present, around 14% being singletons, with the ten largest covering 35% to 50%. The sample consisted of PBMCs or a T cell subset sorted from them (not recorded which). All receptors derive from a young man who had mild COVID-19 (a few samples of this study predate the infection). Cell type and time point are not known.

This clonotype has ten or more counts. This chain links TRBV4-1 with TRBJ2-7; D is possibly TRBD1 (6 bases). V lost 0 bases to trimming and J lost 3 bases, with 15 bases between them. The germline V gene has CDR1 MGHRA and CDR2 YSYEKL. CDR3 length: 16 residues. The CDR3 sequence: CASSQDPDRINYEQYF. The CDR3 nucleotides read TGCGCCAGCAGCCAAGATCCCGACAGGATCAACTACGAGCAGTACTTC.

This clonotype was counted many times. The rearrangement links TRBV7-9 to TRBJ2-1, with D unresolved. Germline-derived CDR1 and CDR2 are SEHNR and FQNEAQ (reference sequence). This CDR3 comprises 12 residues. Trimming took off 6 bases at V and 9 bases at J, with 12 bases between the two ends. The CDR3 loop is CASSPPWVEQFF. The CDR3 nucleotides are TGTGCCAGCAGTCCCCCCTGGGTTGAGCAGTTCTTC.

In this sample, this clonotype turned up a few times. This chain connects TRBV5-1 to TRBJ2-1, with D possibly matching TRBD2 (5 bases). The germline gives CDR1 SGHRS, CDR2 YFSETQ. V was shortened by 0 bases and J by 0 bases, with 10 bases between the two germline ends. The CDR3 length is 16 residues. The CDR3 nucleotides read TGCGCCAGCAGCTTGGATCCTAGCAGCTCCTACAATGAGCAGTTCTTC. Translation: CASSLDPSSSYNEQFF.

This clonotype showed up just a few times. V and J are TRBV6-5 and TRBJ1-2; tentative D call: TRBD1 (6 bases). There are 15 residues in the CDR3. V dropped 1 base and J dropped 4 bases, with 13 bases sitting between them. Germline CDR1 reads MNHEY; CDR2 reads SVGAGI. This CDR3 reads CASSYLAGAPYGYTF. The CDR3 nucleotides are TGTGCCAGCAGTTACTTGGCAGGGGCCCCCTATGGCTACACCTTC.

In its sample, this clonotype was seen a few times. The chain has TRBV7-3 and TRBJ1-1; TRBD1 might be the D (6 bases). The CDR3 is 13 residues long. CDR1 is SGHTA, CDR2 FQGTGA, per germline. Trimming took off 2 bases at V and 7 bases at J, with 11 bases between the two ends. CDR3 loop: CASSLAPGDEAFF. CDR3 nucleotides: TGTGCCAGCAGCTTAGCACCAGGGGATGAAGCTTTCTTT.

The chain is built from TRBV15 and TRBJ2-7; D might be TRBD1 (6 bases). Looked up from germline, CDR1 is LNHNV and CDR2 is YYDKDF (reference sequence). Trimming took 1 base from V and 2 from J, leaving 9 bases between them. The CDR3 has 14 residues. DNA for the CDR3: TGTGCCACCAGCAGAGGGTCAGGGGCCTACGAGCAGTACTTC. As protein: CATSRGSGAYEQYF.

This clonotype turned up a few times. CDR3: CASSKGQGGQPQHF. The CDR3 DNA sequence: TGTGCCAGTAGTAAGGGACAGGGAGGCCAGCCCCAGCATTTT. The chain has TRBV19 and TRBJ1-5; 9 bases align to TRBD1. The germline CDR1 and CDR2 sequences are LNHDA and SQIVND (reference sequence). V was pared by 4 bases and J by 7 bases, with 5 bases of the junction left unmatched. This CDR3 is 14 amino acids long.

CDR3 nucleotide sequence: TGTGCCAGCAGCTTAGATTCCGGGACACCCAATGAGCAGTTCTTC. It codes for CASSLDSGTPNEQFF. The chain is built from TRBV7-9 and TRBJ2-1; D possibly corresponds to TRBD1 (6 bases). CDR3 length: 15 residues. V was pared by 1 base and J by 6 bases, with 13 bases between. Germline CDR1 and CDR2: SEHNR and FQNEAQ (reference sequence).

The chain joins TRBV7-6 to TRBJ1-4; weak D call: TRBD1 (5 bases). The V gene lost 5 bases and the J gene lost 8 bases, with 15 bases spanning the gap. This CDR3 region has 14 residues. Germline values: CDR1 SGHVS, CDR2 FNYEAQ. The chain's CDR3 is CASSPQGAREKLFF. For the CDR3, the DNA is TGTGCCAGCAGCCCTCAGGGTGCACGGGAAAAACTGTTTTTT.

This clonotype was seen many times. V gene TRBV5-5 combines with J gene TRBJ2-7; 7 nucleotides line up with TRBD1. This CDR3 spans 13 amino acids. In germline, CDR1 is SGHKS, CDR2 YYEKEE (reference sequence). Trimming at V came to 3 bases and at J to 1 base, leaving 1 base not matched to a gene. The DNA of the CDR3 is TGTGCCAGCAGCTGGACAGGTTCCTACGAGCAGTACTTC. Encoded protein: CASSWTGSYEQYF. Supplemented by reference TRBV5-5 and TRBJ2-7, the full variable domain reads DAGVTQSPTHLIKTRGQQVTLRCSPISGHKSVSWYQQVLGQGPQFIFQYYEKEERGRGNFPDRFSARQFPNYSSELNVNALLLGDSALYLCASSWTGSYEQYFGPGTRLTVT.

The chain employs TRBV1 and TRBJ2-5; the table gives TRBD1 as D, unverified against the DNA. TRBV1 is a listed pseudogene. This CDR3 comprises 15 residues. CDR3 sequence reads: CASSRQTGLQETQYF. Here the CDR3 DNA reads TGTGCCAGCAGTCGACAGACAGGGCTCCAGGAGACCCAGTACTTC.

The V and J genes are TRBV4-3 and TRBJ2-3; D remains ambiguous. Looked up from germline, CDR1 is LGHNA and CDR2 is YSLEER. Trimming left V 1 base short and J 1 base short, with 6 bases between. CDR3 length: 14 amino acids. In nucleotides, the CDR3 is TGCGCCAGCAGCCAAGTCGAGGGCACAGATACGCAGTATTTT. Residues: CASSQVEGTDTQYF.

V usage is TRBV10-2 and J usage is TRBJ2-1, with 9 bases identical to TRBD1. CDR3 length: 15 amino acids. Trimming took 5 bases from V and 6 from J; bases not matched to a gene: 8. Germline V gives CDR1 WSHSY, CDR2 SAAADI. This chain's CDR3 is CASSTAGTGSNEQFF. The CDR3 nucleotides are TGCGCCAGCAGTACAGCCGGGACAGGGAGCAATGAGCAGTTCTTC.

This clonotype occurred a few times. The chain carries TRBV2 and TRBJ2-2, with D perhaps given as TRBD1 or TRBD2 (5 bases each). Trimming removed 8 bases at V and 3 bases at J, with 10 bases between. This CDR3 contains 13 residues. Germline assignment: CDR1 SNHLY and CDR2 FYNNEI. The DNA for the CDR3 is TGTGCCAGCGCCCGGGACCACACCGGGGAGCTGTTTTTT. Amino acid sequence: CASARDHTGELFF.

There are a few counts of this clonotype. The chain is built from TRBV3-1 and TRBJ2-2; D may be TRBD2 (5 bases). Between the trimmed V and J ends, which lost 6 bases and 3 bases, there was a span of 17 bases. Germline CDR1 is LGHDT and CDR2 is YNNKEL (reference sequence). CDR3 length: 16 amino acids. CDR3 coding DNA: TGTGCCAGCAGTGTCCTTGGGGAGATGGACACCGGGGAGCTGTTTTTT. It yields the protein CASSVLGEMDTGELFF.

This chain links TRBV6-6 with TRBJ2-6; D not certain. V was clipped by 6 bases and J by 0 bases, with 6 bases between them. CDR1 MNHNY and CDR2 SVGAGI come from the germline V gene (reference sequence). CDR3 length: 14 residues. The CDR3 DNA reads TGTGCCAGCAGCGAAGCCTCTGGGGCCAACGTCCTGACTTTC. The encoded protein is CASSEASGANVLTF.

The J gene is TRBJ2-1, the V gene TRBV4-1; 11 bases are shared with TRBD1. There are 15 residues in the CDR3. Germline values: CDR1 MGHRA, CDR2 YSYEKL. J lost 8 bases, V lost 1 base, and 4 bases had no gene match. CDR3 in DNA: TGCGCCAGCAGCCAAGGGTGGACAGGGGGCTATGAGCAGTTCTTC. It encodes CASSQGWTGGYEQFF.

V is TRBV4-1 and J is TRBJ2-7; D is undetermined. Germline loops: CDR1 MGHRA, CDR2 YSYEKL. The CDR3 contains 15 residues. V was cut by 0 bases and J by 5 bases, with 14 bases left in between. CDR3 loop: CASSQDWQHGDEQYF. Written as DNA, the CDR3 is TGCGCCAGCAGCCAAGACTGGCAACACGGAGACGAGCAGTACTTC.

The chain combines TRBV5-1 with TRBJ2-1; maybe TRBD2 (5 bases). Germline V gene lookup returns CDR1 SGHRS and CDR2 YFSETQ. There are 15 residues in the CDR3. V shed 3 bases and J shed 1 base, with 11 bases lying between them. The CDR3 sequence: CASSSSEVSYNEQFF. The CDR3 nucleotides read TGCGCCAGCAGCTCTTCGGAGGTGTCCTACAATGAGCAGTTCTTC.

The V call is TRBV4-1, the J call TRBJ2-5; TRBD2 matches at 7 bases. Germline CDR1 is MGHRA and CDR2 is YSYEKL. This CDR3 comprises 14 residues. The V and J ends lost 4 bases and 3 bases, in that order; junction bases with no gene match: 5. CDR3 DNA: TGCGCCAGCAGCCCCCGGGGGAGGGAAGAGACCCAGTACTTC. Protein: CASSPRGREETQYF.

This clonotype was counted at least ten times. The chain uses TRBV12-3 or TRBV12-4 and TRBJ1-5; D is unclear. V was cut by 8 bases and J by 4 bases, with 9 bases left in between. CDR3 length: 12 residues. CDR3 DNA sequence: TGTGCCAGCCGGACTGGTAATCAGCCCCAGCATTTT. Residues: CASRTGNQPQHF.

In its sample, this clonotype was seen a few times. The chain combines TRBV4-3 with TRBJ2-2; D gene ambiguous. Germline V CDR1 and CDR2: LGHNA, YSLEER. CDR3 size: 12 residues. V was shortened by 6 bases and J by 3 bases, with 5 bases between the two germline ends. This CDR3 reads CASRGDTGELFF. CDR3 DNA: TGCGCCAGCAGGGGCGACACCGGGGAGCTGTTTTTT.